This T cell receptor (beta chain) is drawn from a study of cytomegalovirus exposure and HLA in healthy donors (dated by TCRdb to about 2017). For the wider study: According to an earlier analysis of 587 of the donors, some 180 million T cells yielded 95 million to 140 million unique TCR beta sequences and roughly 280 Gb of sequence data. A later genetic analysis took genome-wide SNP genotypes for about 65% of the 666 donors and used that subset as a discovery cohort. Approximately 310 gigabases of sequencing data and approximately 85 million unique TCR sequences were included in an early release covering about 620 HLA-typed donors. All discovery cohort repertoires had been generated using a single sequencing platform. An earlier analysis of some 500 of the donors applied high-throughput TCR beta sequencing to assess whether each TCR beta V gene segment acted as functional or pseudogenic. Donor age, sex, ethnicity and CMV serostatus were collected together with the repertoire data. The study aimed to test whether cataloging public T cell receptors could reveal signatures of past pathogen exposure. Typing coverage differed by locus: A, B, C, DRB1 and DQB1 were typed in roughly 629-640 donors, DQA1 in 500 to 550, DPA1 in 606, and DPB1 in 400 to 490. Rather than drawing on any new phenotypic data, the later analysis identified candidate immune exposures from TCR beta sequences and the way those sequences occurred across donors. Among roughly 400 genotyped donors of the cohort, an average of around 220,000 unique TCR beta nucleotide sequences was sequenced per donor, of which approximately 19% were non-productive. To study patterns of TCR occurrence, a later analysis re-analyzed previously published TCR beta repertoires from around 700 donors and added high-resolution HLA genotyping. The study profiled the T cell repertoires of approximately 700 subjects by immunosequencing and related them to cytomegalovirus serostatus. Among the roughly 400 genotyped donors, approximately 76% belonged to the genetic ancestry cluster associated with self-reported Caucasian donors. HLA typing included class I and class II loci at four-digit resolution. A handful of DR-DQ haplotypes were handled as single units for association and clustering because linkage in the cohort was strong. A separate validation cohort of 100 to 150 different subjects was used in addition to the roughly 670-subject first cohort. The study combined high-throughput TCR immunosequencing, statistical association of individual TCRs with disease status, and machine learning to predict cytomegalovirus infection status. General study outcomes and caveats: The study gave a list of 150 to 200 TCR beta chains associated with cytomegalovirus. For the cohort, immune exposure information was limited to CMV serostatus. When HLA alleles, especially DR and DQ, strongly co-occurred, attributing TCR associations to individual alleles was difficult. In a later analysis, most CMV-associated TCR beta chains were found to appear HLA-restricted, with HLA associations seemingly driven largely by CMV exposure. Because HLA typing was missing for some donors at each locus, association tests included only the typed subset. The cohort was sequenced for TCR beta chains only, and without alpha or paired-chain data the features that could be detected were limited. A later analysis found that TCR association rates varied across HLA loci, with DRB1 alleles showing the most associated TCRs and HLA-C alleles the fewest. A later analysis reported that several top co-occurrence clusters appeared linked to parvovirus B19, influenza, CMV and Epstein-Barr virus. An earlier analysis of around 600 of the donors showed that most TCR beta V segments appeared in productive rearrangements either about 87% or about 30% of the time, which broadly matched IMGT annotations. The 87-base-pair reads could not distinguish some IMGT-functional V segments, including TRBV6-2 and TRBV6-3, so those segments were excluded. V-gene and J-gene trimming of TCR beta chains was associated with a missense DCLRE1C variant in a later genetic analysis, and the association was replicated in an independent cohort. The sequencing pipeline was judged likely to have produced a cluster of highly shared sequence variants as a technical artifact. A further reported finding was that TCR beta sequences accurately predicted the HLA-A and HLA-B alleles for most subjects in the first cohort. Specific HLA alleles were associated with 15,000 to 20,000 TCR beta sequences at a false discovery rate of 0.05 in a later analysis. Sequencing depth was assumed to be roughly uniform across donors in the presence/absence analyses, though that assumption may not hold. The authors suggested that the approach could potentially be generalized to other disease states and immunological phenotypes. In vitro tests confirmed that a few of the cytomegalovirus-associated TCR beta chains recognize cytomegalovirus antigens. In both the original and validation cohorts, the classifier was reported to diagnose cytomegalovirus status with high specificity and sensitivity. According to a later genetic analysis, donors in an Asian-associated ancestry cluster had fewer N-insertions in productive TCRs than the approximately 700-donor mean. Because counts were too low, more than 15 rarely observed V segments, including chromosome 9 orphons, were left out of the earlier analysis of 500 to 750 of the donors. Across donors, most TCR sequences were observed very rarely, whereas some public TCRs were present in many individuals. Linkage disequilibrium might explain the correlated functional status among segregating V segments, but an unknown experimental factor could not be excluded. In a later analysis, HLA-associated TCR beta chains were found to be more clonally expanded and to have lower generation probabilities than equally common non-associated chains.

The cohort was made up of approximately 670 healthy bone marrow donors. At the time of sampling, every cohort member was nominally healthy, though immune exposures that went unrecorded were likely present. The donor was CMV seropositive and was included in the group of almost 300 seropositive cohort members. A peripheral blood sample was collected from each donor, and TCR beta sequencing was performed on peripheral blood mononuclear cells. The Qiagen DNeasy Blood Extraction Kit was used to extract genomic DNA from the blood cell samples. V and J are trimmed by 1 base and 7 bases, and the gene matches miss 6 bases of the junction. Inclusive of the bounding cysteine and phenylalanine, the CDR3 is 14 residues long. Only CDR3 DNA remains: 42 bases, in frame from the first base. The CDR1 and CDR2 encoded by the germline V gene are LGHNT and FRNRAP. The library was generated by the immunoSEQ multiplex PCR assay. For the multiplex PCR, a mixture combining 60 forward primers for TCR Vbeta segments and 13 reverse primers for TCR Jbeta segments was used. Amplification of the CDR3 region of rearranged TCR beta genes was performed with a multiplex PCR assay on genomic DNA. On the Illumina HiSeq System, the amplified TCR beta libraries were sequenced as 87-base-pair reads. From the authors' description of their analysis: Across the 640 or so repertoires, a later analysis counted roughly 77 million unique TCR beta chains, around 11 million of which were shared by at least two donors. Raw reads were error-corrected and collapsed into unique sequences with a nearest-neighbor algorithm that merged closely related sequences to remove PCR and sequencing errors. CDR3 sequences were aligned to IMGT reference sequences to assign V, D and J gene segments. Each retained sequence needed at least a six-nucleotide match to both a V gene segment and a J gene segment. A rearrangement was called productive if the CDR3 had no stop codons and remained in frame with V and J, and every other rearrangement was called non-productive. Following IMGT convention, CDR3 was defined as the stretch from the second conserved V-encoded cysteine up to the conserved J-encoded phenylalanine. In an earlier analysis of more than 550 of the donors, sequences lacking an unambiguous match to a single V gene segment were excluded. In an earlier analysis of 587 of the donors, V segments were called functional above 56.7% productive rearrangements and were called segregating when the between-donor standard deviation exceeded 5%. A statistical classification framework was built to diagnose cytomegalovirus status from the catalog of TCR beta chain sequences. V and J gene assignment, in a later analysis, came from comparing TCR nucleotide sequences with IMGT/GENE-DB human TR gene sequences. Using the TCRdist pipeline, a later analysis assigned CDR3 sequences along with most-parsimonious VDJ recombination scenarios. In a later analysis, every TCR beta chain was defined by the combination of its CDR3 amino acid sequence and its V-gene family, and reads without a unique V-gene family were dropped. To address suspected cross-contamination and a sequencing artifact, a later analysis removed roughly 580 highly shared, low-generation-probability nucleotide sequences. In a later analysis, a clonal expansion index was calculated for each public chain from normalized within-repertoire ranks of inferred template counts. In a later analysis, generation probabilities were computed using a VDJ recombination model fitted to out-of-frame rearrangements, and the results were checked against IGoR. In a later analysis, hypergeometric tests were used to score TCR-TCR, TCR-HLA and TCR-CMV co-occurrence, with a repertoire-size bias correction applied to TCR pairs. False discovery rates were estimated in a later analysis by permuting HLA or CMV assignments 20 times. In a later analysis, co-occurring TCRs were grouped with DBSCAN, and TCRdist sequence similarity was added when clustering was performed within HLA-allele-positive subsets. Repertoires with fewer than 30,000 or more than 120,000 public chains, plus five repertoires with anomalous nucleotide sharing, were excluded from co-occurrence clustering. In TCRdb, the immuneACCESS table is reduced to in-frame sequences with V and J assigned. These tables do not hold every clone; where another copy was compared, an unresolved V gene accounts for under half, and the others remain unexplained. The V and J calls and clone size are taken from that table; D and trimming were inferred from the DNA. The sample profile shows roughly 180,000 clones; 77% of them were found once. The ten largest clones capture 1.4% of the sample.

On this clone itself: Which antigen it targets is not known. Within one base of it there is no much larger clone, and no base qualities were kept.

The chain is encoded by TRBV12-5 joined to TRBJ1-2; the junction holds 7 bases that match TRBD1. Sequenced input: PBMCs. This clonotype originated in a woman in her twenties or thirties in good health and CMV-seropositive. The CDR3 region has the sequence CASGLEGTASGYTF. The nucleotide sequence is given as TGTGCTAGTGGTTTGGAAGGGACAGCGTCTGGCTACACCTTC.